This paragraph covers one TCR beta chain sequence. Antigen unknown. The CDR3 is 16 residues long. The germline V gene encodes CDR1 LNHDA and CDR2 SQIVND (reference sequence). V was clipped by 5 bases and J by 8 bases, with 22 bases between them. Using immunoSEQ multiplex PCR, the repertoire was profiled, and TCRdb retains in-frame clones only, with some absent. The sample contains 35,000 to 45,000 clones, approximately 90% of which appear only once. The sample is drawn from a study of OX40 agonist ivuxolimab in advanced cancers. General observations from the study: Average numbers of expanded clones were greater in CD8+ T cells than in CD4+.

The source material was CD4+ or CD8+ T cells sorted from blood, sampled in a trial of the OX40 agonist ivuxolimab. J is TRBJ1-5 and V is TRBV19; tentatively, D is TRBD1 (6 bases). This clonotype was sampled from an adult with an advanced solid tumor such as melanoma, head and neck, liver or kidney cancer. CDR3 protein: CASSSKTGLEMEPQHF. The CDR3 nucleotides read TGTGCCAGTAGTTCAAAGACAGGCCTAGAAATGGAGCCCCAGCATTTT.